At least ten counts were recorded for the clone carrying this T cell receptor beta chain. There are 15 residues in the CDR3. CDR1 is LNHDA, CDR2 SQIVND, per germline (reference sequence). Trimming cost V 5 bases and J 5 bases, with 17 bases left between them. Each TCR cDNA molecule carried a unique molecular identifier. TCRdb re-analysed the 5' RACE reads in MiXCR, keeping a single row per CDR3 protein. The table has more than 15,000 distinct CDR3 sequences, roughly 6.3% seen once; the top ten hold under 30%. This entry is derived from a study of spatial heterogeneity in lung cancer. About the study: Available follow-up PBMC samples, collected a median of roughly 2 years post-resection, were sequenced.

Time point meaning: blood at routine non-recurrence follow-up after resection. Whole RNA, isolated from tumor, nontumor lung or frozen PBMC, was sequenced without prior sorting. This receptor was obtained from a male donor with early-stage non-small cell lung cancer. The genes are TRBV19 and TRBJ2-3, with TRBD1 as a possible D gene (6 bases). This sample comprised PBMCs, obtained at follow-up. CDR3: CASSGGPGNQDTQYF. DNA for the CDR3: TGTGCCAGTAGTGGGGGCCCGGGGAATCAAGATACGCAGTATTTT.